A selection of T cell receptor beta chains follows, all from one sample in a study of spatial heterogeneity in lung cancer. TCRdb reprocessed the 5' RACE reads via MiXCR and lists one record per CDR3 protein. Of more than 65,000 distinct CDR3 sequences detected, roughly 8% appear once; the ten largest clones hold roughly 6.4%. The sample consisted of PBMCs, taken at surgery. These receptors were obtained from a male donor with early-stage non-small cell lung cancer. Each CDR3 is given with its conserved first and last residue. The D gene is left open where the match is weak. Where a row states a size, it is once, few, many or the class of an expanded clone; other rows omit it.

clone_size j_call d_call v_call cdr3_nt cdr3_aa
many TRBJ2-3 TRBD2 TRBV7-2 TGTGCCAGCAGCTTATCGGCGGGAGTGAATACGCAGTATTTT CASSLSAGVNTQYF
many TRBJ2-2 TRBD2 TRBV10-2 TGCGCCAGCAGTATACTAGCGGGAGGCCCGAACACCGGGGAGCTGTTTTTT CASSILAGGPNTGELFF
- TRBJ2-1 - TRBV12-3/TRBV12-4 TGTGCCAGCAGTAGAATCAGCGGAGCCTACAATGAGCAGTTCTTC CASSRISGAYNEQFF
few TRBJ2-1 - TRBV7-9 TGTGCCAGCAGCTTAGCCCCCCGGCAGGGGAGTGGTGAGCAGTTCTTC CASSLAPRQGSGEQFF
- TRBJ1-6 - TRBV12-3/TRBV12-4 TGTGCCAGCAGTTTAAATCAGGGTCCGAATTCACCCCTCCACTTT CASSLNQGPNSPLHF
few TRBJ1-5 - TRBV7-9 TGTGCCAGCAGCTTACGGGGTAGCAATCAGCCCCAGCATTTT CASSLRGSNQPQHF
- TRBJ1-6 - TRBV18 TGTGCCAGCTCCACCGGGACTGAGAATTCACCCCTCCACTTT CASSTGTENSPLHF
many TRBJ2-3 - TRBV27 TGTGCCAGCAGGCCAGGCGGCACAGATACGCAGTATTTT CASRPGGTDTQYF
- TRBJ2-5 - TRBV20-1 TGCAGTGCTAGAGGGCTCCAAGAGACCCAGTACTTC CSARGLQETQYF
- TRBJ2-1 - TRBV19 TGTGCCACCACCCCCCGCCACCAATTAGGGGCCAATGAGCAGTTCTTC CATTPRHQLGANEQFF
few TRBJ1-2 - TRBV5-6 TGTGCCAGCAGCCAAGACAGGAACTATGGCTACACCTTC CASSQDRNYGYTF
many TRBJ2-3 - TRBV6-1 TGTGCCAGCAGGAGGGACGGAGATACGCAGTATTTT CASRRDGDTQYF
many TRBJ1-1 - TRBV15 TGTGCCACCAGCAGAGATTCCTCAAACACTGAAGCTTTCTTT CATSRDSSNTEAFF
many TRBJ1-2 - TRBV15 TGTGCCACCAGCAGAGACCTTCGCCCGCCCAATGGCTACACCTTC CATSRDLRPPNGYTF
- TRBJ2-1 TRBD2 TRBV4-1 TGCGCCAGCAGCCCCGGACTAGCGGTTTACAATGAGCAGTTCTTC CASSPGLAVYNEQFF
- TRBJ1-1 - TRBV4-3 TGCGCCAGCAGCCAAGCCTGGGGCAGCACTGAAGCTTTCTTT CASSQAWGSTEAFF
many TRBJ2-7 - TRBV5-4 TGTGCCAGCAGCTCGGTCGCAGGGGGGCGCGAGCAGTACTTC CASSSVAGGREQYF
- TRBJ1-2 - TRBV7-2 TGTGCCAGCAGCTTAGTTATAGGGAGAGATGGCTACACCTTC CASSLVIGRDGYTF
many TRBJ1-1 - TRBV3-1 TGTGCCAGCAGCCAAGGAACGGGGGACTCTGAAGCTTTCTTT CASSQGTGDSEAFF
many TRBJ2-3 TRBD1 TRBV6-1 TGTGCCAGCAGTCGGACAGGGGGCGCCGGGCCCACAGATACGCAGTATTTT CASSRTGGAGPTDTQYF
few TRBJ2-2 - TRBV24-1 TGTGCCACCAGTGATTCGAGTCCGAGCACCGGGGAGCTGTTTTTT CATSDSSPSTGELFF
- TRBJ1-1 TRBD1 TRBV6-5 TGTGCCAGCAGACAAGGGGGCGGGAACACTGAAGCTTTCTTT CASRQGGGNTEAFF
many TRBJ2-5 - TRBV21-1 TGTGCCAGCAGCGCGCCTTCAGGGACTAGCGCCCCTAGGGAGACCCAGTACTTC CASSAPSGTSAPRETQYF
many TRBJ2-7 - TRBV6-2/TRBV6-3 TGTGCCAGCAGTTCCCCCCGGGTTGGGACTTACGAGCAGTACTTC CASSSPRVGTYEQYF
many TRBJ2-7 - TRBV3-1 TGTGCCAGCAGCCAAGGTGCTGACGGAGGCTTATACGAGCAGTACTTC CASSQGADGGLYEQYF
- TRBJ2-1 TRBD1 TRBV24-1 TGTGCCACCAGTAGCCCGGGACAGGTTTACAATGAGCAGTTCTTC CATSSPGQVYNEQFF
many TRBJ1-1 TRBD1 TRBV20-1 TGCAGTGCTAGAGACAGAAGGGGGCAAACTGAAGCTTTCTTT CSARDRRGQTEAFF
many TRBJ2-1 TRBD2 TRBV2 TGTGCCAGCAGTGAACAAGCGGGGAGAGCTGAGCAGTTCTTC CASSEQAGRAEQFF
many TRBJ2-3 - TRBV29-1 TGCAGCCAAAGGAAGGAATCTCCAGATACGCAGTATTTT CSQRKESPDTQYF
many TRBJ1-2 TRBD1 TRBV20-1 TGCAGTGCACTTCGAGGGGGCAGGGGCTACACCTTC CSALRGGRGYTF